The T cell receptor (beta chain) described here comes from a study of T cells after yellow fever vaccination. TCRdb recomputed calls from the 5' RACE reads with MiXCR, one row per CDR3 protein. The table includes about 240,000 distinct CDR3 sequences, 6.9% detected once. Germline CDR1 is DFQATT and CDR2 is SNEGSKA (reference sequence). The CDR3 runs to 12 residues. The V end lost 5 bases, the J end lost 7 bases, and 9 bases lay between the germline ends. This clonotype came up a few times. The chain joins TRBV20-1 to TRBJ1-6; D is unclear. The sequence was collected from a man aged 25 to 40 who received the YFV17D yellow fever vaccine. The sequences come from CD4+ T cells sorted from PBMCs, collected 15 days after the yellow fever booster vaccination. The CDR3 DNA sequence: TGCAGTGCTGCCGGGGAGAATTCACCCCTCCACTTT. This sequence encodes CSAAGENSPLHF.